This record looks at one T cell receptor (beta chain) sequence and its context. This record belongs to a study of blood T cell repertoires in COVID-19. Study summary: The origin of the acute and convalescent COVID-19 samples was the United States, Italy and Spain.

Data came from immunoSEQ multiplex PCR; TCRdb stores just in-frame clones and leaves some out. The repertoire has 150,000 to 200,000 clones, about 74% of them found once; the top ten carry approximately 8%. The TCR was taken from a man in his sixties with acute or convalescent COVID-19. Sequenced: peripheral blood.

The CDR3 is CASSLIDYYSYNSPLHF. Here the CDR3 DNA reads TGTGCCAGCAGCTTAATCGACTACTACTCCTATAATTCACCCCTCCACTTT. The chain joins TRBV7-9 to TRBJ1-6; D gene uncertain. The germline V and J ends were trimmed by 2 bases and 0 bases, with 11 bases remaining between them. From germline, CDR1 is SEHNR and CDR2 FQNEAQ (reference sequence). The CDR3 is 17 residues long.